This T cell receptor (beta chain) originates from a study of graft-versus-host responses after intestinal transplantation. Study results and limitations: Allografts carried high graft-versus-host to host-versus-graft clonal ratios in patients having graft-donor T cell macrochimerism.

Repertoires were generated with immunoSEQ multiplex PCR, while TCRdb's copy carries only in-frame clones and drops some. Of roughly 20,000 clones in the sample, 50% to 70% are singletons; the top ten hold 0.85% to 1.3%. CD4 and CD8 responders that proliferated in the reaction were FACS-sorted. Germline CDR1 is WSHSY and CDR2 is SAAADI. V was clipped by 0 bases and J by 0 bases, with 11 bases between them. This CDR3 region has 16 residues. The receptor's source is a human patient who received an intestinal transplant. The source material was alloreactive CD4+ T cells from a mixed lymphocyte reaction culture, sampled before intestinal transplant. Noted subset: CFSE-low proliferating T cells sorted from roughly 6-day pre-transplant mixed lymphocyte reaction (GvH or HvG direction). The rearrangement joins TRBV10-2 to TRBJ1-2; no clear D gene. CDR3 nucleotides: TGCGCCAGCAGTGAGTCTGTGGGAGGGCCTAACTATGGCTACACCTTC. It is translated as CASSESVGGPNYGYTF.